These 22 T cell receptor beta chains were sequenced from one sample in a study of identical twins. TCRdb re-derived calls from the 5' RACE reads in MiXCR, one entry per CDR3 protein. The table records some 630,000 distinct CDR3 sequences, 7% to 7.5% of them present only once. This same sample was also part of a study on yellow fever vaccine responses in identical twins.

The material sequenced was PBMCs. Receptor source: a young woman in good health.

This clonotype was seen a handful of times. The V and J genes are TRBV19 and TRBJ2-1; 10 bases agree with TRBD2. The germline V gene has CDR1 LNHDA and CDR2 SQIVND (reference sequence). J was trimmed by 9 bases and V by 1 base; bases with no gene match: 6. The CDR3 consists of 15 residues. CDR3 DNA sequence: TGTGCCAGTAGTATAGTTGCTAGCGGGAGCGGTGAGCAGTTCTTC. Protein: CASSIVASGSGEQFF.

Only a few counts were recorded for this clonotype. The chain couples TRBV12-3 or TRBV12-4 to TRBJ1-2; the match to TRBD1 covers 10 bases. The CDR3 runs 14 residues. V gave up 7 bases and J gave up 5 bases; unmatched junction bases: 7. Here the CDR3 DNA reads TGTGCCAGCACAGGGACAGGGGAGAGGTATGGCTACACCTTC. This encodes CASTGTGERYGYTF.

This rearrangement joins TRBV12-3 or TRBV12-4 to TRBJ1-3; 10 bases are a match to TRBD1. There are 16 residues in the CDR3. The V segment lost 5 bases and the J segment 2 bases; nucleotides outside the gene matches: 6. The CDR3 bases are TGTGCCAGCAGTCTCTTCGGGACAGGGGCTGGAAACACCATATATTTT. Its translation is CASSLFGTGAGNTIYF.

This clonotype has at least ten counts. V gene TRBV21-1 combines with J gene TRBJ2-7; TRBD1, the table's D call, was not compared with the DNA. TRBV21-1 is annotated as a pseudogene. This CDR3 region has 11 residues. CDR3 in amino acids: CASNSPREQYV. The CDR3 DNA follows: TGTGCCAGCAACAGTCCCCGAGAGCAGTACGTC.

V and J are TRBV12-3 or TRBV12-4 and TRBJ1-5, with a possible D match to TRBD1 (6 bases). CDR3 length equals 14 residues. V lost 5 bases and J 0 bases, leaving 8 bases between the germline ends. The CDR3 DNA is TGTGCCAGCAGTACGGGGGCTAGCAATCAGCCCCAGCATTTT. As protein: CASSTGASNQPQHF.

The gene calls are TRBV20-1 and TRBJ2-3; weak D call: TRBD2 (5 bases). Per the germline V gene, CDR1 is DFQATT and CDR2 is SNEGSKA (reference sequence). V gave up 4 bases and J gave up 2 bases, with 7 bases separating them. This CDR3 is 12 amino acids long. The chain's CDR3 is CSAIGDTDTQYF. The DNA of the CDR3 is TGCAGTGCTATCGGGGACACAGATACGCAGTATTTT.

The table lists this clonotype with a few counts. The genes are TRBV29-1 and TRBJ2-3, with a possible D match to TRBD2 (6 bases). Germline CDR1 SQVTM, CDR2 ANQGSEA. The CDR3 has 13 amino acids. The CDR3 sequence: CCGRDGSTDTQYF. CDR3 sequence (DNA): TGCTGCGGGCGGGACGGTAGCACAGATACGCAGTATTTT.

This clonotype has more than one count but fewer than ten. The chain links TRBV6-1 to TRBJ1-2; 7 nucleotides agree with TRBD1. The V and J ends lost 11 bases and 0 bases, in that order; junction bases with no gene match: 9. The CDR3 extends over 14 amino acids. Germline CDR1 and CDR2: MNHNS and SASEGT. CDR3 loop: CASGGPETNYGYTF. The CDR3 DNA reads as TGTGCCTCAGGGGGGCCCGAAACTAACTATGGCTACACCTTC.

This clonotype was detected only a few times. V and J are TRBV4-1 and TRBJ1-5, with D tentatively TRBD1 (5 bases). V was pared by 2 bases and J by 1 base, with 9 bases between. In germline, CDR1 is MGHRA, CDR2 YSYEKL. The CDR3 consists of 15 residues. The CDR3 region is CASSQLQASNQPQHF. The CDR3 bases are TGCGCCAGCAGCCAATTACAGGCCAGCAATCAGCCCCAGCATTTT.

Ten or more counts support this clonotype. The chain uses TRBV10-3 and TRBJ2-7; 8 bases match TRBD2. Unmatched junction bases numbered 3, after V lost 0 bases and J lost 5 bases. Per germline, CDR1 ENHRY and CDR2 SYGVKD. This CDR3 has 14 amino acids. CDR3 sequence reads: CAISESPAGDEQYF. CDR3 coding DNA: TGTGCCATCAGTGAGTCCCCAGCGGGAGACGAGCAGTACTTC.

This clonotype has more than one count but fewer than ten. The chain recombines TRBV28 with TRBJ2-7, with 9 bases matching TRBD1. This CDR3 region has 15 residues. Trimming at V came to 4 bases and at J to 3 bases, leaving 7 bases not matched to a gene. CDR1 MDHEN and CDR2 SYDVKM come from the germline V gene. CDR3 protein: CASSCRDRADYEQYV. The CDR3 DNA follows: TGTGCCAGCAGTTGCCGGGACAGGGCAGACTACGAGCAGTACGTC.

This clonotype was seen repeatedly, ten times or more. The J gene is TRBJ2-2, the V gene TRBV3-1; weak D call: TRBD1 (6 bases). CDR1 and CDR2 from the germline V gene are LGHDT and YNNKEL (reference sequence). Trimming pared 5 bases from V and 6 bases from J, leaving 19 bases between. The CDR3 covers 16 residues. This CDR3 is CASSKGLQGKAGELFF. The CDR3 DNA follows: TGTGCCAGCAGCAAAGGGTTACAGGGAAAGGCCGGGGAGCTGTTTTTT.

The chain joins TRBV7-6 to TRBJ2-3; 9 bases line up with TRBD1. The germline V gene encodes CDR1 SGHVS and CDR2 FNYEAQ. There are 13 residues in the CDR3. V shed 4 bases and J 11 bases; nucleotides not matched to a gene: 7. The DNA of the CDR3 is TGTGCCAGCAGCTCCCTCAGGGGACAGGGGCAGTATTTT. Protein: CASSSLRGQGQYF.

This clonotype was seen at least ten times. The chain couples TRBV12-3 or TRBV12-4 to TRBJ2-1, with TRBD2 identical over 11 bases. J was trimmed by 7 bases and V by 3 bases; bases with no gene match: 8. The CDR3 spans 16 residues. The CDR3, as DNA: TGTGCCAGCAGTTTTAATAGCGGGAGGGCCGGTAATGAGCAGTTCTTC. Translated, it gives CASSFNSGRAGNEQFF.

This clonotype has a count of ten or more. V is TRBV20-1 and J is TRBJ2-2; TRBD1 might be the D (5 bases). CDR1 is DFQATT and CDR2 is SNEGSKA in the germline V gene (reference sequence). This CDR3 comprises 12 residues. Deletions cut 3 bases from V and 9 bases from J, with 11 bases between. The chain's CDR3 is CSASKQGRELFF. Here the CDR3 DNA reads TGCAGTGCTAGTAAGCAGGGCCGGGAGCTGTTTTTT.

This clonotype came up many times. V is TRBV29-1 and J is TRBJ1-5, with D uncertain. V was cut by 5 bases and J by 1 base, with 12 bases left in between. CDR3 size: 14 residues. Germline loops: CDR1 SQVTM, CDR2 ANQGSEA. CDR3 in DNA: TGCAGCGTTTCTATGGAGGCGAGCAATCAGCCCCAGCATTTT. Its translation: CSVSMEASNQPQHF. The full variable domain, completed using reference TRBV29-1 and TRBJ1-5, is SAVISQKPSRDICQRGTSLTIQCQVDSQVTMMFWYRQQPGQSLTLIATANQGSEATYESGFVIDKFPISRPNLTFSTLTVSNMSPEDSSIYLCSVSMEASNQPQHFGDGTRLSIL.

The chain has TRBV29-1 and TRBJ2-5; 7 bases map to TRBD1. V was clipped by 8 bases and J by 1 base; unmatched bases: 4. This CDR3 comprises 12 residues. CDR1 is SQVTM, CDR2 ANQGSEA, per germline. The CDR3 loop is CSTGQVQETQYF. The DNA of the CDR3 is TGCAGCACAGGACAGGTCCAAGAGACCCAGTACTTC.

CDR3: CSVDPHTGQFF. Here the CDR3 DNA reads TGCAGCGTTGATCCCCATACGGGGCAGTTCTTC. J is TRBJ2-1 and V is TRBV29-1, with D unresolved. With 3 bases removed from V and 12 bases from J, the gap between germline ends came to 12 bases. Germline assignment: CDR1 SQVTM and CDR2 ANQGSEA. This CDR3 spans 11 amino acids.

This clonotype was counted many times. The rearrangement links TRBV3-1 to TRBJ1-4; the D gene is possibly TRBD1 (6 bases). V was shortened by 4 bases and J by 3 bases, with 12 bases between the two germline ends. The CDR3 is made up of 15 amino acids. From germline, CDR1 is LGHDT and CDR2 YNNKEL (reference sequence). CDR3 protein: CASSPTGSANEKLFF. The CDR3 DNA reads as TGTGCCAGCAGCCCTACAGGGTCGGCTAATGAAAAACTGTTTTTT. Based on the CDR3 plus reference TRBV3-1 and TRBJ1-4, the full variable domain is DTAVSQTPKYLVTQMGNDKSIKCEQNLGHDTMYWYKQDSKKFLKIMFSYNNKELIINETVPNRFSPKSPDKAHLNLHINSLELGDSAVYFCASSPTGSANEKLFFGSGTQLSVL.

In DNA, the CDR3 is TGTGCCAGCAGTTACAGTGCTACTGAGCAGTTCTTC. It translates to CASSYSATEQFF. The chain uses TRBV11-2 and TRBJ2-1, with D uncertain. Deletions cut 6 bases from V and 9 bases from J, with 12 bases between. There are 12 residues in the CDR3. Germline values: CDR1 SGHAT, CDR2 FQNNGV.

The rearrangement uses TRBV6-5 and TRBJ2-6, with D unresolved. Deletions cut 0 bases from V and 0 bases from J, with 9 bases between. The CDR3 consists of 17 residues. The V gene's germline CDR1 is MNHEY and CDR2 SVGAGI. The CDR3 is CASSYSMSTSGANVLTF. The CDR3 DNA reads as TGTGCCAGCAGTTACTCGATGAGCACCTCTGGGGCCAACGTCCTGACTTTC.

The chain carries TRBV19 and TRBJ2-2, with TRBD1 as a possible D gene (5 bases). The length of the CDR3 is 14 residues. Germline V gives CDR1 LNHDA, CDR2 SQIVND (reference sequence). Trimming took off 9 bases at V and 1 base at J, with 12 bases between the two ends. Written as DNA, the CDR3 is TGTGCCAGGAGTCCTGACAGGAACACCGGGGAGCTGTTTTTT. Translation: CARSPDRNTGELFF.